These T cell receptor beta chains were read from a single sample in a study of healthy donors' naive CD4 and CD8 T cells. MiXCR, run by TCRdb on the reads, gives a single entry per CDR3 protein. Altogether about 200,000 distinct CDR3 sequences are present, about 76% being singletons, with the ten largest covering less than 2.5%. Sequencing input: naive CD4+ and CD8+ T cells sorted from blood, pooled from several donors. The source of these receptors is a pool of human donors in good health; the sample pools cells from several healthy donors. CDR3s include the opening cysteine and the closing phenylalanine or tryptophan. The order of the fields is D gene, V gene, clone size, J gene, CDR3 protein, CDR3 DNA. The D gene is left open where the match is weak. Not every row has a clone size; where given, it reads once, few, many or a size class.

-	TRBV6-5	-	TRBJ2-5	CASSYSSSPFQETQYF	TGTGCCAGCAGTTACTCGAGCTCGCCCTTCCAAGAGACCCAGTACTTC
TRBD1	TRBV6-1	few	TRBJ1-6	CASSPLTGVGNSPLHF	TGTGCCAGCAGTCCTTTGACAGGGGTCGGCAATTCACCCCTCCACTTT
-	TRBV6-5	-	TRBJ2-3	CASSADSRSTDTQYF	TGTGCCAGCAGTGCGGACAGCCGATCCACAGATACGCAGTATTTT
TRBD1	TRBV12-3/TRBV12-4	-	TRBJ2-7	CASSYRDSRGEQYF	TGTGCCAGCAGCTACCGGGACAGTAGAGGCGAGCAGTACTTC
TRBD2	TRBV6-2/TRBV6-3	-	TRBJ2-1	CASSRTPGLAGGNEQFF	TGTGCCAGCAGCCGCACCCCGGGACTAGCGGGAGGAAATGAGCAGTTCTTC
TRBD1	TRBV29-1	-	TRBJ2-3	CSVATGTGYADTQYF	TGCAGCGTGGCGACCGGGACAGGGTATGCAGATACGCAGTATTTT
TRBD1	TRBV27	-	TRBJ1-5	CASSPISGTANQPQHF	TGTGCCAGCAGTCCTATCTCCGGGACAGCTAATCAGCCCCAGCATTTT
-	TRBV19	-	TRBJ1-2	CASTWEGLYGYTF	TGTGCCAGTACCTGGGAGGGGCTCTATGGCTACACCTTC
-	TRBV19	few	TRBJ2-1	CARWSGAVSPNEQFF	TGTGCCAGGTGGTCGGGGGCTGTGAGTCCCAATGAGCAGTTCTTC
-	TRBV12-3/TRBV12-4	-	TRBJ2-1	CASTLWGEQFF	TGTGCCAGCACCCTTTGGGGTGAGCAGTTCTTC
-	TRBV5-1	-	TRBJ2-1	CASSLYYNGNNEQFF	TGCGCCAGCAGCTTGTACTACAACGGAAACAATGAGCAGTTCTTC
-	TRBV30	-	TRBJ1-1	CAWSVVGGYTEAFF	TGTGCCTGGAGTGTGGTCGGTGGGTACACTGAAGCTTTCTTT
-	TRBV5-4	-	TRBJ1-1	CASSLSLGMNTEAFF	TGTGCCAGCAGCTTGAGTCTGGGGATGAACACTGAAGCTTTCTTT
TRBD1	TRBV24-1	once	TRBJ2-2	CATSDSTFTGVAGELFF	TGTGCCACCAGTGATTCAACCTTCACAGGGGTGGCCGGGGAGCTGTTTTTT
TRBD1	TRBV10-3	once	TRBJ2-7	CAISEPGTADEQYF	TGTGCCATCAGTGAACCCGGGACAGCCGACGAGCAGTACTTC
-	TRBV6-1	once	TRBJ1-2	CASINSGFGYTF	TGTGCCAGCATCAATTCAGGGTTTGGCTACACCTTC